This T cell receptor beta chain was sequenced in a study of blood T cell repertoires in COVID-19. Turning to the study itself: The analysed material was cDNA or gDNA that came from T cells, B-cell-depleted T cells, or PBMCs.

Participants, about 18 to 90 years old, spanned fewer than 30 US areas. The germline gives CDR1 MDHEN, CDR2 SYDVKM. Trimming left V 11 bases short and J 1 base short, with 6 bases between. This CDR3 has 11 residues. In the original analysis: Quantification of nucleated cells was approximated via reference gene primer amplification. Profiled with immunoSEQ multiplex PCR; TCRdb holds only in-frame clones, not every one. V and J calls and clone size come straight from that table; D and trimming were deduced from the DNA. The repertoire consists of around 290,000 clones, with nearly 90% occurring once and the leading ten covering approximately 1%.

This sequence originates from a woman aged 25 to 39 who had recovered from COVID-19. The sequenced sample was PBMCs or T cells enriched from blood (not recorded which). The rearrangement joins TRBV28 to TRBJ1-5; D gene uncertain. CDR3 loop: CAGGSNQPQHF. The CDR3 bases are TGTGCCGGCGGGAGCAATCAGCCCCAGCATTTT.